Listed below are T cell receptor beta chains from one sample, sequenced in a study of shared clonotypes between healthy human individuals. Assay: immunoSEQ multiplex PCR; the TCRdb copy retains only in-frame clones and omits some. The sample holds more than 550,000 clones, about 92% seen once. The sequencing input was memory CD8+ T cells from PBMCs. All receptors derive from a man aged 18 to 30 in good health. Some clones in this sample may be carry-over from other donors' samples. The CDR3 runs from the conserved cysteine through the conserved F or W. The order of the fields is J gene, D gene, clone size, V gene, CDR3 protein, CDR3 DNA. D genes are given only for firm matches. For some rows the clone size is stated as once, few or many, or as a class when expanded; others skip it.

>TRBJ2-7|TRBD1|.|TRBV5-1
CASSPGDRGIAYEQYF
TGCGCCAGCAGCCCAGGCGACAGGGGAATCGCCTACGAGCAGTACTTC
>TRBJ2-7|.|.|TRBV7-2
CASSGEGGPQYF
TGTGCCAGCAGCGGAGAGGGGGGGCCCCAGTACTTC
>TRBJ2-5|.|once|TRBV28
CASRTPLGEQETQYF
TGTGCCAGCAGGACCCCTTTGGGGGAACAAGAGACCCAGTACTTC
>TRBJ2-7|.|.|TRBV7-2
CASSLATFYEQYF
TGTGCCAGCAGCTTAGCGACTTTTTACGAGCAGTACTTC
>TRBJ2-3|.|.|TRBV11-1
CASSFPGMRSTDTQYF
TGTGCCAGCAGCTTCCCGGGGATGAGAAGCACAGATACGCAGTATTTT
>TRBJ2-3|TRBD2|.|TRBV29-1
CSVPKAGTSGREDTDTQYF
TGCAGCGTTCCCAAAGCTGGGACTAGCGGGAGAGAAGATACAGATACGCAGTATTTT
>TRBJ1-2|.|once|TRBV10-3
CAISESSGFGRGYTF
TGTGCCATCAGTGAGTCGAGTGGATTCGGACGTGGCTACACCTTC
>TRBJ2-7|.|.|TRBV10-3
CAISGGFRAYEQYF
TGTGCCATCAGTGGAGGGTTTAGGGCCTACGAGCAGTACTTC
>TRBJ2-1|TRBD2|.|TRBV7-2
CASSAILAGIIYEQFF
TGTGCCAGCAGCGCCATACTAGCGGGAATCATCTATGAGCAGTTCTTC
>TRBJ2-5|TRBD1|.|TRBV7-9
CASSWTGGAEQYF
TGTGCCAGCAGCTGGACAGGGGGTGCTGAGCAGTACTTC
>TRBJ2-7|.|.|TRBV7-2
CASSLVFYEQYF
TGTGCCAGCAGCTTAGTTTTCTACGAGCAGTACTTC
>TRBJ1-4|.|few|TRBV6-5
CASSNLREEEKLFF
TGTGCCAGCAGTAACCTCAGGGAGGAAGAAAAACTGTTTTTT
>TRBJ2-7|.|.|TRBV7-9
CASSLFPGFGLFEQYF
TGTGCCAGCAGCTTATTTCCGGGATTCGGTTTGTTCGAGCAGTACTTC
>TRBJ2-2|.|.|TRBV11-2
CASRRLITGELFF
TGTGCCAGCAGGAGGCTGATCACCGGGGAGCTGTTTTTT
>TRBJ2-7|.|.|TRBV18
CASSPRVGGPYEQYF
TGTGCCAGCTCACCACGAGTCGGGGGGCCCTACGAGCAGTACTTC
>TRBJ1-3|TRBD1|.|TRBV7-9
CASSLQGAPGNTIYF
TGTGCCAGCAGCTTACAGGGGGCGCCTGGAAACACCATATATTTT
>TRBJ2-1|.|.|TRBV27
CASSFTGTGNEQFF
TGTGCCAGCAGTTTTACCGGGACTGGGAATGAGCAGTTCTTC
>TRBJ2-7|.|.|TRBV18
CASSPFDSTYEQYF
TGTGCCAGCTCACCATTTGACTCGACCTACGAGCAGTACTTC
>TRBJ1-2|.|.|TRBV29-1
CSADGDYGYTF
TGCAGCGCTGATGGGGACTATGGCTACACCTTC
>TRBJ2-1|.|.|TRBV28
CASAYTAYNEQFF
TGTGCCAGCGCGTACACAGCCTACAATGAGCAGTTCTTC
>TRBJ2-1|.|.|TRBV27
CASRDGGANSYNEQFF
TGTGCCAGCAGGGACGGAGGTGCCAACTCCTACAATGAGCAGTTCTTC
>TRBJ1-2|.|.|TRBV5-5
CASSSVVGRLSNYGYTF
TGTGCCAGCAGCTCCGTTGTAGGCAGGCTGAGTAACTATGGCTACACCTTC
>TRBJ2-1|TRBD2|.|TRBV2
CASSATSGGGSNEQFF
TGTGCCAGCAGTGCGACTAGCGGGGGCGGCTCTAATGAGCAGTTCTTC
>TRBJ2-7|.|.|TRBV7-9
CASSLGLGSSYEQYF
TGTGCCAGCAGCTTGGGTTTAGGTAGCTCCTACGAGCAGTACTTC
>TRBJ2-7|TRBD1|.|TRBV5-5
CASSPSWGQGAYEQYF
TGTGCCAGCAGCCCATCTTGGGGACAGGGGGCCTACGAGCAGTACTTC